This TCR beta chain is from a study of blood T cell repertoires in COVID-19. The V segment lost 7 bases and the J segment 5 bases; nucleotides outside the gene matches: 16. Germline CDR1 SGHKS, CDR2 YYEKEE (reference sequence). The CDR3 runs 16 residues. Profiled with immunoSEQ multiplex PCR; TCRdb holds only in-frame clones, not every one. The table shows 95,000 to 150,000 clones, with around 91% occurring only once. The specimen sequenced was peripheral blood. The receptor comes from a man in his 70s with active or convalescent COVID-19. The rearrangement uses TRBV5-5 and TRBJ1-1; 8 bases match TRBD1. CDR3: CASGVVLGQGSTEAFF. The CDR3 DNA reads TGTGCCAGCGGCGTCGTACTCGGACAGGGAAGTACTGAAGCTTTCTTT.